Described below is a single TCR beta chain sequence and its context. In the study's own analysis: By means of reference gene primer amplification, nucleated cell counts were estimated. Here immunoSEQ multiplex PCR was the method, and the copy in TCRdb shows in-frame clones only, minus some. The V and J calls and clone size are taken from that table; D and trimming were inferred from the DNA. This sample has about 170,000 clones, with around four fifths found just once. This CDR3 comprises 13 residues. With 6 bases removed from V and 1 base from J, the gap between germline ends came to 7 bases. This sample stems from a study of blood T cell repertoires in COVID-19. Study in general: Samples representing acute and convalescent COVID-19 were sourced from the United States, Italy and Spain. The cDNA or gDNA used as material had been derived from T cells, B-cell-depleted T cells, or PBMCs.

The J gene is TRBJ2-4, the V gene TRBV12-3 or TRBV12-4; D is ambiguous. The clonotype comes from a woman between 65 and 79 years old who had recovered from COVID-19. Material for sequencing was peripheral blood. This CDR3 reads CASRAAAKNIQYF. The CDR3 nucleotides are TGTGCCAGCAGGGCGGCCGCCAAAAACATTCAGTACTTC.